Included here is one T cell receptor beta chain sequence, with context. Followed over time, Seattle patients had been enrolled while infection was active. These data originate in a study of blood T cell repertoires in COVID-19. Original processing notes: How many nucleated cells were present was estimated from reference gene primer amplification. Data came from immunoSEQ multiplex PCR; TCRdb stores just in-frame clones and leaves some out. Clone size and the V and J calls come from that table; the DNA yielded D and trimming. The profile shows more than 300,000 clones, 80% to 90% of them singletons. Germline V gene data show CDR1 as GTSNPN and CDR2 as SVGIG (reference sequence). This CDR3 region has 15 residues. Trimming removed 0 bases from V and 1 base from J, with 9 bases in between.

Source material: peripheral blood. The chain couples TRBV30 to TRBJ1-4, with no clear D. The receptor comes from a woman between 45 and 60 years old with COVID-19, enrolled during active disease. The CDR3 DNA sequence: TGTGCCTGGAGTGTAAACCGGGGAACTAATGAAAAACTGTTTTTT. Translation gives CAWSVNRGTNEKLFF.